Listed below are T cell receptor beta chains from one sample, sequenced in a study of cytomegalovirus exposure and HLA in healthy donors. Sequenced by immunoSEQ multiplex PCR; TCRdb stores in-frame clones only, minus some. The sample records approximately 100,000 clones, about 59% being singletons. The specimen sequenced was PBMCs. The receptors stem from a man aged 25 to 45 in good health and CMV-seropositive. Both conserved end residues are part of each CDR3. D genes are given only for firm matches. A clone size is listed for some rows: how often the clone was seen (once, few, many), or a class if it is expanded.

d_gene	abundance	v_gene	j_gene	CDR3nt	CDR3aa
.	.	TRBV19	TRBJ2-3	TGTGCCAGTAGTATTGGGGGAGGAAGGACAGATACGCAGTATTTT	CASSIGGGRTDTQYF
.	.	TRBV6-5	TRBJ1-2	TGTGCCAGCAGTTACGGCAGGAACTATGGCTACACCTTC	CASSYGRNYGYTF
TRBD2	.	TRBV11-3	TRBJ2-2	TGTGCCAGCAGCACCCCGACTAGCGGGGGGGCCGGGGAGCTGTTTTTT	CASSTPTSGGAGELFF
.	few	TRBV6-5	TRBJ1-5	TGTGCCAGCAGTCGGGACACTTTCCAGCCCCAGCATTTT	CASSRDTFQPQHF
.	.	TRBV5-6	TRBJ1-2	TGTGCCAGCAGCTTGGGAGGGTTTACGGATGGCTACACCTTC	CASSLGGFTDGYTF
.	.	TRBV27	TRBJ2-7	TGTGCCAGCAGCTATAATGGGGCTGGTGAGCAGTACTTC	CASSYNGAGEQYF
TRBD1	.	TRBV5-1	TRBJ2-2	TGCGCCAGCGGACAGGGGAACACCGGGGAGCTGTTTTTT	CASGQGNTGELFF
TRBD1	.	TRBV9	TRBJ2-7	TGTGCCAGCAGCGTAGGTTGGGACAGTATCTACGAGCAGTACTTC	CASSVGWDSIYEQYF
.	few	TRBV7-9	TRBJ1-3	TGTGCCAGCAGCCCCCCCCTCTTCTCTGGAAACACCATATATTTT	CASSPPLFSGNTIYF
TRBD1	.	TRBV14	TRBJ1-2	TGTGCCAGCAGCCTTAGGACAGGGTCGGAGGGCTACACCTTC	CASSLRTGSEGYTF
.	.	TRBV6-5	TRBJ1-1	TGTGCCAGCAGCTCACGGGGGTGGGGTGAAGCTTTCTTT	CASSSRGWGEAFF
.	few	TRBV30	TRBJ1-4	TGTGCCTGGAGTAAGAGCTACGGGGATCCTAATGAAAAACTGTTTTTT	CAWSKSYGDPNEKLFF
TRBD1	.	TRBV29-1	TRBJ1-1	TGCAGCGCTGACAGGGGCACTGAAGCTTTCTTT	CSADRGTEAFF
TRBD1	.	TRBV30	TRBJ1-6	TGTGCCTGGCTCACAGGGGTGGGTAATTCACCCCTCCACTTT	CAWLTGVGNSPLHF
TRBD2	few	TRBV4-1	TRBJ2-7	TGCGCCAGCAGCCAAGTCGCGGGGGTGCGACGGGAGCAGTACTTC	CASSQVAGVRREQYF
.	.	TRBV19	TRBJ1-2	TGTGCCAGTAGTTTATTGGGTAGCGGCTACACCTTC	CASSLLGSGYTF
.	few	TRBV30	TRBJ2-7	TGTGCCTGGGACGGGGGCGGGAGCCACGAGCAGTACTTC	CAWDGGGSHEQYF
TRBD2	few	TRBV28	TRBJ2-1	TGTGCCAGCAGCCCTAGCGGGGGGGCCTACAATGAGCAGTTCTTC	CASSPSGGAYNEQFF
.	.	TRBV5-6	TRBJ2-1	TGTGCCAGCAGCTTGTCGGGAGTTGATGAGCAGTTCTTC	CASSLSGVDEQFF
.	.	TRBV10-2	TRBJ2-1	TGCGCCAGCAGCTGGGGGGGCCAGAATGAGCAGTTCTTC	CASSWGGQNEQFF
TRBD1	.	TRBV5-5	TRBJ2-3	TGTGCCAGCAGCTGGACAGGGGGCGTCGATACGCAGTATTTT	CASSWTGGVDTQYF
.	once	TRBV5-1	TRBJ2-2	TGCGCCAGCTGTGTGGGACACCTCACCGGGGAGCTGTTTTTT	CASCVGHLTGELFF
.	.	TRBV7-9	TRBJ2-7	TGTTCCAGCAGCTCCTGGGGTCAGGGGATCTCCTACGAGCAGTACTTC	CSSSSWGQGISYEQYF
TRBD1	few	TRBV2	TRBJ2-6	TGTGCCAGCAAGCGGACAGGGGCCTCTGGGGCCAACGTCCTGACTTTC	CASKRTGASGANVLTF